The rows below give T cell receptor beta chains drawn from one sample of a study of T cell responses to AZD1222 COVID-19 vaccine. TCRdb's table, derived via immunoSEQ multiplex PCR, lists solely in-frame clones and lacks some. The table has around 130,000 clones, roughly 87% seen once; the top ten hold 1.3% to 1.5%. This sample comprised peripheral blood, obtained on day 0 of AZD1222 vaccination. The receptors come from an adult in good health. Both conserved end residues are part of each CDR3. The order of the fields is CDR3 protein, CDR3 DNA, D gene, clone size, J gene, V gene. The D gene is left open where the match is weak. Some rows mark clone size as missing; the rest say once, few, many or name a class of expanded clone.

cdr3_aa: CASSPTGGADEQFF; cdr3_nt: TGTGCCAGCAGCCCGACTGGTGGGGCCGATGAGCAGTTCTTC; d_call: -; clone_size: -; j_call: TRBJ2-1; v_call: TRBV7-9
cdr3_aa: CATSRTRDRVREQYF; cdr3_nt: TGTGCCACCAGCAGAACCCGGGACAGGGTTCGCGAGCAGTACTTC; d_call: TRBD1; clone_size: -; j_call: TRBJ2-7; v_call: TRBV15
cdr3_aa: CASSARPSHYNEQFF; cdr3_nt: TGTGCCAGCAGCGCTCGACCGTCCCACTACAATGAGCAGTTCTTC; d_call: -; clone_size: -; j_call: TRBJ2-1; v_call: TRBV7-8
cdr3_aa: CASSQDGGRDTYSYEQYF; cdr3_nt: TGCGCCAGCAGCCAAGATGGAGGGCGGGACACCTACTCCTACGAGCAGTACTTC; d_call: -; clone_size: -; j_call: TRBJ2-7; v_call: TRBV4-1
cdr3_aa: CAWSVLGGWGGYTF; cdr3_nt: TGTGCCTGGAGTGTCCTGGGGGGGTGGGGAGGCTACACCTTC; d_call: -; clone_size: -; j_call: TRBJ1-2; v_call: TRBV30
cdr3_aa: CASSLGLFNEQFF; cdr3_nt: TGTGCCAGCAGTTTGGGACTGTTCAATGAGCAGTTCTTC; d_call: -; clone_size: once; j_call: TRBJ2-1; v_call: TRBV27
cdr3_aa: CASSETPTDTQYF; cdr3_nt: TGCGCCAGCAGCGAAACACCCACAGATACGCAGTATTTT; d_call: -; clone_size: -; j_call: TRBJ2-3; v_call: TRBV5-1
cdr3_aa: CASSEIGRNYGYTF; cdr3_nt: TGTGCCAGCAGTGAGATAGGCAGGAACTATGGCTACACCTTC; d_call: -; clone_size: -; j_call: TRBJ1-2; v_call: TRBV2
cdr3_aa: CASSLQGGGGYTF; cdr3_nt: TGTGCCAGCAGCTTGCAGGGGGGAGGCGGCTACACCTTC; d_call: TRBD1; clone_size: -; j_call: TRBJ1-2; v_call: TRBV5-4
cdr3_aa: CASSQAPGLGYEQYF; cdr3_nt: TGCGCCAGCAGCCAAGCACCGGGGCTAGGATACGAGCAGTACTTC; d_call: -; clone_size: once; j_call: TRBJ2-7; v_call: TRBV4-3
cdr3_aa: CASSSTGGNEKLFF; cdr3_nt: TGTGCCAGCAGTTCGACAGGGGGAAATGAAAAACTGTTTTTT; d_call: TRBD1; clone_size: once; j_call: TRBJ1-4; v_call: TRBV6-5
cdr3_aa: CASTPTGTEAFF; cdr3_nt: TGTGCCAGCACCCCAACAGGGACTGAAGCTTTCTTT; d_call: -; clone_size: -; j_call: TRBJ1-1; v_call: TRBV7-2
cdr3_aa: CASSLLGATQYF; cdr3_nt: TGTGCCAGCAGTTTACTTGGGGCTACGCAGTATTTT; d_call: -; clone_size: -; j_call: TRBJ2-3; v_call: TRBV27
cdr3_aa: CASSPTTGPNTEAFF; cdr3_nt: TGTGCCAGCAGTCCCACAACAGGGCCGAACACTGAAGCTTTCTTT; d_call: -; clone_size: -; j_call: TRBJ1-1; v_call: TRBV27
cdr3_aa: CAPSEGEVKNIQYF; cdr3_nt: TGTGCCCCTTCAGAGGGGGAGGTCAAAAACATTCAGTACTTC; d_call: -; clone_size: -; j_call: TRBJ2-4; v_call: TRBV3-1/TRBV3-2
cdr3_aa: CASSVGDRSSYEQYF; cdr3_nt: TGTGCCAGCAGCGTGGGGGACAGGAGCTCCTACGAGCAGTACTTC; d_call: TRBD1; clone_size: -; j_call: TRBJ2-7; v_call: TRBV9
cdr3_aa: CSVGEGPEGAFF; cdr3_nt: TGCAGCGTTGGTGAAGGGCCTGAGGGAGCTTTCTTT; d_call: -; clone_size: -; j_call: TRBJ1-1; v_call: TRBV29-1
cdr3_aa: CASSLLGGTEAFF; cdr3_nt: TGTGCCAGCAGTCTTCTGGGGGGGACTGAAGCTTTCTTT; d_call: -; clone_size: -; j_call: TRBJ1-1; v_call: TRBV2
cdr3_aa: CASSLQASGGNEQFF; cdr3_nt: TGTGCCAGCAGCTTACAGGCTAGCGGGGGCAATGAGCAGTTCTTC; d_call: TRBD2; clone_size: -; j_call: TRBJ2-1; v_call: TRBV7-9
cdr3_aa: CASSPQQGGDEQYF; cdr3_nt: TGTGCCAGCAGCCCACAACAGGGAGGAGACGAGCAGTACTTC; d_call: -; clone_size: -; j_call: TRBJ2-7; v_call: TRBV5-4
cdr3_aa: CASSRDRGSNEKLFF; cdr3_nt: TGTGCCAGCTCAAGAGACAGGGGTTCAAATGAAAAACTGTTTTTT; d_call: TRBD1; clone_size: -; j_call: TRBJ1-4; v_call: TRBV18
cdr3_aa: CATSDWGGTQYF; cdr3_nt: TGTGCCACCAGTGATTGGGGAGGCACGCAGTATTTT; d_call: -; clone_size: -; j_call: TRBJ2-3; v_call: TRBV24-1
cdr3_aa: CATSRRTGGREAFF; cdr3_nt: TGTGCCACCAGCCGAAGGACAGGGGGCCGAGAAGCTTTCTTT; d_call: TRBD1; clone_size: -; j_call: TRBJ1-1; v_call: TRBV15
cdr3_aa: CASSLQQGRDEQFF; cdr3_nt: TGTGCCAGCAGCTTACAACAGGGAAGAGATGAGCAGTTCTTC; d_call: -; clone_size: -; j_call: TRBJ2-1; v_call: TRBV11-2
cdr3_aa: CASSPQIDTEAFF; cdr3_nt: TGTGCCAGCAGCCCTCAGATCGACACTGAAGCTTTCTTT; d_call: -; clone_size: -; j_call: TRBJ1-1; v_call: TRBV9